These 20 T cell receptor beta chains share one sample of origin, sequenced in a study of T cell clonality in common variable immunodeficiency. TCRdb keeps only in-frame clones here, not all; method: immunoSEQ multiplex PCR. The sample was found to contain about 34,000 clones, and every one recurs. Sequencing used peripheral blood mononuclear cells. The source is a person aged 18 to 70 in good health.

Many counts were recorded for this clone. The read ends 3 residues before the CDR3 terminus; that terminus is restored from the germline J gene. The J gene is TRBJ2-2, the V gene TRBV5-5; D not certain. CDR1 is SGHKS and CDR2 is YYEKEE in the germline V gene (reference sequence). Between the trimmed V and J ends, which lost 0 bases and 1 base, there was a span of 7 bases. The CDR3 contains 15 residues. The DNA read from the CDR3 is TGTGCCAGCAGCTTGGGGGCCCTGAACACCGGGGAG. Encoded protein: CASSLGALNTGE. The entire CDR3 is CASSLGALNTGELFF. The whole variable domain, remainder taken from reference TRBV5-5 and TRBJ2-2, is DAGVTQSPTHLIKTRGQQVTLRCSPISGHKSVSWYQQVLGQGPQFIFQYYEKEERGRGNFPDRFSARQFPNYSSELNVNALLLGDSALYLCASSLGALNTGELFFGEGSRLTVL.

The sample holds many counts of this clone. The CDR3 goes on 3 residues after the read ends, and that part is filled in from the germline J gene. The rearrangement links TRBV27 to TRBJ2-1; TRBD2 agrees at 12 bases. This CDR3 is built from 18 residues. V dropped 2 bases and J dropped 0; count of bases not matched to a gene: 5. Germline CDR1 is MNHEY and CDR2 is SMNVEV (reference sequence). The covered CDR3 bases are TGTGCCAGCAGTTTAAGACTAGCGGGAGCGGGCTCCTACAATGAG. This encodes CASSLRLAGAGSYNE. The whole CDR3 protein reads CASSLRLAGAGSYNEQFF.

This clone was found many times. The sequenced fragment ends 3 residues before the CDR3 boundary, so the rest is inferred from the germline J gene. The chain links TRBV2 to TRBJ2-7, with 8 bases fitting TRBD1. The length of the CDR3 is 14 residues. Germline trimming cut 7 bases from V and 6 bases from J; bases unmatched to any gene: 11. Germline V gene lookup returns CDR1 SNHLY and CDR2 FYNNEI. The sequenced part of the CDR3 DNA is TGTGCCAGCACCAGGACAGGGAGGTCCACCGAG. It translates to CASTRTGRSTE. From start to end, the CDR3 is CASTRTGRSTEQYF.

This clone was seen at least ten times. The sequence runs out 3 residues before the end of the CDR3; the remainder is reconstructed from the germline J gene. The gene calls are TRBV6-2 or TRBV6-3 and TRBJ2-5; D unresolved. The CDR3 sequence is 15 residues long. Trimming pared 8 bases from V and 5 bases from J, leaving 21 bases between. CDR1 is MNHEY and CDR2 is SVGEGT in the germline V gene. The CDR3 loop is CASSRVLDGSETQYF. The sequenced part of the CDR3 DNA is TGTGCCAGCTCAAGAGTCCTAGACGGCTCGGAGACC.

At least ten counts were recorded for this clone. The read stops 3 residues short of the end of the CDR3; the missing end is completed from the germline J gene. The chain employs TRBV2 and TRBJ2-1; the match to TRBD2 covers 7 bases. After removal of 7 bases from V and 5 bases from J, the junction contained 11 bases not matched to a gene. Germline loops: CDR1 SNHLY, CDR2 FYNNEI. The CDR3 extends over 15 amino acids. The CDR3 region is CASKRAGAEDNEQFF. CDR3 DNA, as far as it was read: TGTGCCAGCAAGCGGGCGGGAGCTGAAGACAATGAG.

The sample holds many counts of this clone. Read coverage stops 3 residues before the CDR3 terminus; the germline J gene supplies the remainder. V is TRBV27 and J is TRBJ2-2; D might be TRBD1 (7 bases). Trimming cost V 6 bases and J 2 bases, with 13 bases left between them. Germline loops: CDR1 MNHEY, CDR2 SMNVEV (reference sequence). This CDR3 comprises 15 residues. The DNA read from the CDR3 is TGTGCCAGCAGCTTCAGGGGGGTCAACACCGGGGAG. Translation: CASSFRGVNTGE. The entire CDR3 sequence reads CASSFRGVNTGELFF.

Concerning this clone: Read data end 3 residues before the CDR3 end; the end is taken from the germline J gene. The rearrangement uses TRBV7-6 and TRBJ2-1, with 12 bases identical to TRBD2. The V and J ends lost 5 bases and 4 bases, in that order; junction bases with no gene match: 3. The CDR3 spans 15 residues. Germline CDR1 is SGHVS and CDR2 is FNYEAQ. CDR3 sequence: CASSVTSGGYNEQFF. The sequenced CDR3 bases are TGTGCCAGCAGCGTTACTAGCGGGGGGTACAATGAG.

Ten or more counts support this clone. The read terminates 3 residues ahead of where the CDR3 ends, so the germline J gene completes it. The V call is TRBV5-1, the J call TRBJ2-5; possibly TRBD1 for D (6 bases). CDR1 SGHRS and CDR2 YFSETQ come from the germline V gene. With 4 bases removed from V and 1 base from J, the gap between germline ends came to 11 bases. There are 14 residues in the CDR3. The sequenced CDR3 bases are TGCGCCAGCAGCCTGGGACACCTCCAAGAGACC. Translation: CASSLGHLQET. The whole CDR3 region reads CASSLGHLQETQYF.

This clone was seen ten or more times. The read falls 3 residues short of the CDR3 end, and the missing part is taken from the germline J gene. V is TRBV5-1 and J is TRBJ2-3; maybe TRBD1 (6 bases). V lost 4 bases and J lost 3, with 15 bases in between. The CDR3 totals 15 residues. Germline assignment: CDR1 SGHRS and CDR2 YFSETQ. CDR3 sequence: CASSVIQGETDTQYF. CDR3 DNA (partial): TGCGCCAGCAGCGTAATACAGGGTGAGACAGATACG.

This clone is classed as medium-sized. The observed sequence ends 3 residues before the CDR3 terminus, with the missing tail filled in from the germline J gene. The chain employs TRBV10-3 and TRBJ2-1; D uncertain. Trimming stripped 6 bases from V and 5 bases from J, with 17 bases between. The V gene's germline CDR1 is ENHRY and CDR2 SYGVKD. The CDR3 runs to 15 residues. The CDR3 sequence is CAISPLNYLHNEQFF. CDR3 bases read: TGTGCCATCAGCCCCCTAAATTACTTGCACAATGAG.

This clone was seen at least ten times. The read stops 3 residues short of the end of the CDR3; the missing end is completed from the germline J gene. The rearrangement joins TRBV7-2 to TRBJ1-6, with 8 bases identical to TRBD1. Germline assignment: CDR1 SGHTA and CDR2 FQGNSA. The V segment lost 2 bases and the J segment 7 bases; nucleotides outside the gene matches: 4. The CDR3 runs to 15 residues. The sequenced CDR3 bases are TGTGCCAGCAGCTTACAAACAGGGGGAAATTCACCC. Its protein is CASSLQTGGNSP. The full CDR3 is CASSLQTGGNSPLHF. The full variable domain, its missing parts supplied by reference TRBV7-2 and TRBJ1-6, is GAGVSQSPSNKVTEKGKDVELRCDPISGHTALYWYRQSLGQGLEFLIYFQGNSAPDKSGLPSDRFSAERTGGSVSTLTIQRTQQEDSAVYLCASSLQTGGNSPLHFGNGTRLTVT.

The sample holds many counts of this clone. The CDR3 is cut off 3 residues early in the read; its end comes from the germline J gene. The chain joins TRBV19 to TRBJ1-1; D is perhaps TRBD1 (5 bases). The CDR3 is 15 amino acids. Germline CDR1 LNHDA, CDR2 SQIVND (reference sequence). Trimming shortened V by 6 bases and J by 3 bases, and 17 bases separated the two germline ends. The sequenced part of the CDR3 DNA is TGTGCCAGTAGGACCCTGGGGCGACCGGACACTGAA. Its protein product is CASRTLGRPDTE. The entire CDR3 reads CASRTLGRPDTEAFF.

To note about this clone: The observed sequence ends 3 residues before the CDR3 terminus, with the missing tail filled in from the germline J gene. The chain is built from TRBV7-6 and TRBJ1-1; the D is unclear. The CDR3 sequence is 15 residues long. V was trimmed by 2 bases and J by 6 bases, leaving 16 bases between them. CDR1 SGHVS and CDR2 FNYEAQ come from the germline V gene. The CDR3 is CASSLWSSFGAEAFF. The DNA read from the CDR3 is TGTGCCAGCAGCTTATGGAGTTCCTTCGGGGCTGAA.

This clone was recorded at least ten times. Read coverage stops 3 residues before the CDR3 terminus; the germline J gene supplies the remainder. The chain carries TRBV5-1 and TRBJ2-2, with TRBD1 matching over 8 bases. Germline V CDR1 and CDR2: SGHRS, YFSETQ. The CDR3 runs to 15 residues. The ends lost 4 bases at V and 1 base at J; junction bases unmatched: 3. CDR3 protein: CASSPGGRNTGELFF. Partial CDR3 DNA: TGCGCCAGCAGCCCAGGGGGCAGGAACACCGGGGAG.

This clone has a count of ten or more. The missing CDR3 end, 3 residues past where the read stops, is filled in from the germline J gene. The J gene is TRBJ1-5, the V gene TRBV5-6; D may be TRBD1 (6 bases). V was clipped by 2 bases and J by 2 bases, with 8 bases between them. The CDR3 runs to 14 residues. Germline assignment: CDR1 SGHDT and CDR2 YYEEEE. The CDR3 reads CASSLGGGNQPQHF. The part of the CDR3 DNA that was read is TGTGCCAGCAGCTTAGGGGGAGGCAATCAGCCC.

As for this clone: The read terminates 3 residues before the CDR3 end, so the remaining end is supplied by the germline J gene. This sequence joins TRBV7-6 and TRBJ1-2; 8 bases agree with TRBD1. From germline, CDR1 is SGHVS and CDR2 FNYEAQ. This CDR3 comprises 17 residues. The junction had 13 bases not matched to a gene; V was cut back by 5 bases and J by 2 bases. This chain's CDR3 is CASSPNEAGGTNYGYTF. The part of the CDR3 DNA that was read is TGTGCCAGCAGCCCAAATGAGGCAGGGGGCACCAACTATGGC.

This clone came up many times. Coverage ceases 3 residues before the CDR3 finishes, and the germline J gene fills in the end. The chain uses TRBV20-1 and TRBJ1-1; no reliable D call. The CDR3 is made up of 14 amino acids. Trimming stripped 3 bases from V and 1 base from J, with 12 bases between. The germline V gene has CDR1 DFQATT and CDR2 SNEGSKA (reference sequence). CDR3 amino acids: CSARTASSNTEAFF. The part of the CDR3 DNA that was read is TGCAGTGCTAGGACTGCCTCGTCGAACACTGAA.

This clone has just a few counts. The CDR3 is cut off 3 residues early in the read; its end comes from the germline J gene. The gene calls are TRBV13 and TRBJ2-7; 7 nucleotides align to TRBD1. The length of the CDR3 is 16 residues. The V gene end was trimmed by 5 bases and the J gene end by 5 bases; junction bases not matched to a gene: 15. From germline, CDR1 is PRHDT and CDR2 FYEKMQ (reference sequence). CDR3 bases read: TGTGCCAGCAGCCCACCCTCAGACAGGGCGGTCCACGAG. The encoded protein is CASSPPSDRAVHE. The full CDR3 sequence reads CASSPPSDRAVHEQYF.

Incomplete CDR3 DNA: TGTGCCAGCTCTCCGGCACAGGGTCCGGAAGGGACC. Its protein is CASSPAQGPEGT. The complete CDR3 sequence is CASSPAQGPEGTQYF. V usage is TRBV18 and J usage is TRBJ2-5, with a weak D call TRBD1 (6 bases). The missing CDR3 end, 3 residues past where the read stops, is filled in from the germline J gene. V lost 6 bases, J lost 7 bases, and 21 bases lay in between. Germline V gene data show CDR1 as KGHSH and CDR2 as LQKENI. CDR3 length: 15 amino acids. Together with reference TRBV18 and TRBJ2-5, the CDR3 gives the full variable domain: NAGVMQNPRHLVRRRGQEARLRCSPMKGHSHVYWYRQLPEEGLKFMVYLQKENIIDESGMPKERFSAEFPKEGPSILRIQQVVRGDSAAYFCASSPAQGPEGTQYFGPGTRLLVL.

This clone showed up many times. The CDR3 end is not reached by the read, which stops 3 residues before it; the germline J gene fills it in. This chain uses TRBV7-2 with TRBJ2-7; D is unclear. Germline CDR1 is SGHTA and CDR2 is FQGNSA. V lost 3 bases and J lost 3, with 6 bases in between. CDR3 size: 12 residues. CDR3: CASSFHGYEQYF. Incomplete CDR3 DNA: TGTGCCAGCAGCTTCCACGGCTACGAG.